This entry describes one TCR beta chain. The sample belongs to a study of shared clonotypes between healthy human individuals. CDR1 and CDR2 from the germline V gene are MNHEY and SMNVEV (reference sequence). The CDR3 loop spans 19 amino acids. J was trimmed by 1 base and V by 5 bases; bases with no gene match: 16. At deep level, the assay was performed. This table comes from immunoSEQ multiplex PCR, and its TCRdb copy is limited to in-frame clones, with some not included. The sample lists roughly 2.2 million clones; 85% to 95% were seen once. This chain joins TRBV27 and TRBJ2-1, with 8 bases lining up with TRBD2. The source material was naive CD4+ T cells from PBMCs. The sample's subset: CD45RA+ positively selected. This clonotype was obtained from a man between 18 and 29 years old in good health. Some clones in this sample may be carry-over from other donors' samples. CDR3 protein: CASSPPYPPTSGSYNEQFF. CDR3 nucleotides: TGTGCCAGCAGTCCCCCGTACCCCCCAACTAGCGGATCCTACAATGAGCAGTTCTTC.